Listed below are T cell receptor beta chains from one sample, sequenced in a study of blood T cell repertoires in COVID-19. The table came from immunoSEQ multiplex PCR; TCRdb's copy has only in-frame clones and leaves some out. The data show some 76,000 clones, around nine tenths seen once. Sequenced input: peripheral blood. Receptors originate from a human donor in a cohort sampled during active COVID-19. CDR3s include the opening cysteine and the closing phenylalanine or tryptophan. The order of the fields is V gene, D gene, clone size, J gene, CDR3 protein, CDR3 DNA. The D gene is left open where the match is weak. Where a row states a size, it is once, few, many or the class of an expanded clone; other rows omit it.

v_call: TRBV5-8; d_call: TRBD1; clone_size: .; j_call: TRBJ1-5; cdr3_aa: CASSSEQGAIQPQHF; cdr3_nt: TGTGCCAGCAGCAGCGAACAGGGGGCGATTCAGCCCCAGCATTTT
v_call: TRBV11-2; d_call: .; clone_size: .; j_call: TRBJ2-2; cdr3_aa: CASSLDPVPGELFF; cdr3_nt: TGTGCCAGCAGCTTAGATCCGGTCCCCGGGGAGCTGTTTTTT
v_call: TRBV4-2; d_call: .; clone_size: .; j_call: TRBJ1-6; cdr3_aa: CASSQEYTGMDSPLHF; cdr3_nt: TGTGCCAGCAGCCAAGAGTACACGGGGATGGATTCACCCCTCCACTTT
v_call: TRBV7-2; d_call: .; clone_size: .; j_call: TRBJ2-1; cdr3_aa: CASSWRGSAAEQFF; cdr3_nt: TGTGCCAGCAGCTGGCGGGGCAGTGCGGCTGAGCAGTTCTTC
v_call: TRBV29-1; d_call: .; clone_size: few; j_call: TRBJ1-5; cdr3_aa: CSAQFGNQPQHF; cdr3_nt: TGCAGCGCTCAATTTGGCAATCAGCCCCAGCATTTT
v_call: TRBV5-1; d_call: .; clone_size: once; j_call: TRBJ2-5; cdr3_aa: CASSSTGRVQETQYF; cdr3_nt: TGCGCCAGCAGCTCAACCGGGCGGGTACAAGAGACCCAGTACTTC
v_call: TRBV27; d_call: TRBD1; clone_size: .; j_call: TRBJ2-3; cdr3_aa: CASSPIIGTGASTDTQYF; cdr3_nt: TGTGCCAGCAGCCCCATTATTGGGACAGGGGCTAGCACAGATACGCAGTATTTT
v_call: TRBV6-7; d_call: .; clone_size: .; j_call: TRBJ2-7; cdr3_aa: CASSYQGGEQYF; cdr3_nt: TGTGCCAGCAGTTATCAGGGGGGCGAGCAGTACTTC
v_call: TRBV3-1/TRBV3-2; d_call: TRBD2; clone_size: .; j_call: TRBJ2-7; cdr3_aa: CASSQGRRGANEQYF; cdr3_nt: TGTGCCAGCAGCCAAGGACGGCGGGGGGCCAACGAGCAGTACTTC
v_call: TRBV7-2; d_call: .; clone_size: .; j_call: TRBJ2-7; cdr3_aa: CASSLEFSSYEQYF; cdr3_nt: TGTGCCAGCAGCTTAGAGTTTAGCTCCTACGAGCAGTACTTC
v_call: TRBV4-2; d_call: TRBD2; clone_size: .; j_call: TRBJ2-1; cdr3_aa: CASSQDLATSGFFGRPNQFF; cdr3_nt: TGTGCCAGCAGCCAAGATCTTGCGACTAGCGGCTTTTTTGGCCGACCAAATCAGTTCTTC
v_call: TRBV15; d_call: TRBD1; clone_size: .; j_call: TRBJ1-6; cdr3_aa: CATSDQGQGVYSPLHF; cdr3_nt: TGTGCCACCAGCGACCAGGGACAGGGGGTTTATTCACCCCTCCACTTT
v_call: TRBV7-6; d_call: TRBD2; clone_size: .; j_call: TRBJ2-5; cdr3_aa: CASSLALQRGGGRETQYF; cdr3_nt: TGTGCCAGCAGCTTAGCGCTCCAGCGGGGGGGCGGCAGAGAGACCCAGTACTTC
v_call: TRBV6-5; d_call: TRBD1; clone_size: .; j_call: TRBJ1-2; cdr3_aa: CASSYDRGHGYTF; cdr3_nt: TGTGCCAGCAGTTACGACAGGGGTCATGGCTACACCTTC
v_call: TRBV5-1; d_call: .; clone_size: .; j_call: TRBJ1-1; cdr3_aa: CASSLVGASGGTEAFF; cdr3_nt: TGCGCCAGCAGCTTGGTTGGGGCCTCGGGTGGAACTGAAGCTTTCTTT
v_call: TRBV24-1; d_call: .; clone_size: .; j_call: TRBJ2-7; cdr3_aa: CATSDSRGSKEQYF; cdr3_nt: TGTGCCACCAGTGATTCTAGGGGATCAAAAGAGCAGTACTTC
v_call: TRBV4-2; d_call: TRBD2; clone_size: .; j_call: TRBJ2-3; cdr3_aa: CASSQEGTSGGARDTQYF; cdr3_nt: TGTGCCAGCAGCCAAGAGGGGACTAGCGGGGGGGCACGAGATACGCAGTATTTT
v_call: TRBV27; d_call: TRBD2; clone_size: .; j_call: TRBJ2-7; cdr3_aa: CASSPGGVYEQYF; cdr3_nt: TGTGCCAGCAGCCCTGGGGGGGTCTACGAGCAGTACTTC
v_call: TRBV6-5; d_call: TRBD1; clone_size: .; j_call: TRBJ1-6; cdr3_aa: CASSYSGQPNSPLHF; cdr3_nt: TGTGCCAGCAGTTACTCGGGACAGCCTAATTCACCCCTCCACTTT
v_call: TRBV4-1; d_call: .; clone_size: once; j_call: TRBJ2-7; cdr3_aa: CASSQDRAAGSYEQYF; cdr3_nt: TGCGCCAGCAGCCAAGATCGGGCAGCGGGCTCCTACGAGCAGTACTTC
v_call: TRBV6-6; d_call: TRBD1; clone_size: .; j_call: TRBJ1-5; cdr3_aa: CASFQGGRGNQPQHF; cdr3_nt: TGTGCCAGCTTCCAGGGGGGTCGTGGCAATCAGCCCCAGCATTTT
v_call: TRBV6-5; d_call: .; clone_size: .; j_call: TRBJ1-1; cdr3_aa: CASSYSGGVAEAFF; cdr3_nt: TGTGCCAGCAGTTACTCGGGGGGGGTCGCTGAAGCTTTCTTT
v_call: TRBV2; d_call: .; clone_size: .; j_call: TRBJ1-2; cdr3_aa: CASILGLQNYGYTF; cdr3_nt: TGTGCCAGCATTTTAGGACTCCAAAACTATGGCTACACCTTC
v_call: TRBV5-1; d_call: .; clone_size: .; j_call: TRBJ2-1; cdr3_aa: CASSFNYNEQFF; cdr3_nt: TGCGCCAGCAGCTTCAACTACAATGAGCAGTTCTTC
v_call: TRBV5-4; d_call: TRBD2; clone_size: once; j_call: TRBJ2-2; cdr3_aa: CASSQAGEHGELFF; cdr3_nt: TGTGCCAGCAGCCAGGCGGGGGAGCACGGGGAGCTGTTTTTT
v_call: TRBV27; d_call: .; clone_size: .; j_call: TRBJ1-2; cdr3_aa: CASSSTGLGYTF; cdr3_nt: TGTGCCAGCAGTTCTACAGGGCTTGGCTACACCTTC
v_call: TRBV6-5; d_call: .; clone_size: .; j_call: TRBJ1-6; cdr3_aa: CASSRILNSPLHF; cdr3_nt: TGTGCCAGCAGCAGGATCCTTAATTCACCCCTCCACTTT
v_call: TRBV6-5; d_call: .; clone_size: .; j_call: TRBJ2-5; cdr3_aa: CASTMGLGETQYF; cdr3_nt: TGTGCCAGCACCATGGGCTTGGGAGAGACCCAGTACTTC
v_call: TRBV27; d_call: .; clone_size: few; j_call: TRBJ2-7; cdr3_aa: CASSLARDTSYEQYF; cdr3_nt: TGTGCCAGCAGTTTAGCTCGGGACACCTCCTACGAGCAGTACTTC
v_call: TRBV20-1; d_call: .; clone_size: .; j_call: TRBJ1-5; cdr3_aa: CSASTVGGVTNQPQHF; cdr3_nt: TGCAGTGCTAGTACGGTGGGAGGAGTGACCAATCAGCCCCAGCATTTT
v_call: TRBV7-6; d_call: .; clone_size: .; j_call: TRBJ2-5; cdr3_aa: CASSFRLDGETQYF; cdr3_nt: TGTGCCAGCAGCTTCAGACTAGATGGGGAGACCCAGTACTTC
v_call: TRBV4-2; d_call: TRBD1; clone_size: few; j_call: TRBJ2-1; cdr3_aa: CASSQEKGAVGNEQFF; cdr3_nt: TGTGCCAGCAGCCAAGAAAAGGGGGCGGTAGGCAATGAGCAGTTCTTC
v_call: TRBV11-2; d_call: TRBD1; clone_size: .; j_call: TRBJ1-2; cdr3_aa: CASSFSTGGFGYTF; cdr3_nt: TGTGCCAGCAGCTTCTCGACAGGGGGTTTTGGCTACACCTTC
v_call: TRBV5-4; d_call: .; clone_size: .; j_call: TRBJ2-7; cdr3_aa: CASSFLSTHEQYF; cdr3_nt: TGTGCCAGCAGCTTCCTGAGTACCCACGAGCAGTACTTC
v_call: TRBV19; d_call: .; clone_size: .; j_call: TRBJ1-5; cdr3_aa: CASSPGTRQPQHF; cdr3_nt: TGTGCCAGTAGTCCCGGGACAAGGCAGCCCCAGCATTTT
v_call: TRBV10-3; d_call: .; clone_size: .; j_call: TRBJ2-2; cdr3_aa: CAVAATRNTGELFF; cdr3_nt: TGTGCCGTGGCGGCAACTAGGAACACCGGGGAGCTGTTTTTT
v_call: TRBV3-1/TRBV3-2; d_call: TRBD1; clone_size: .; j_call: TRBJ2-4; cdr3_aa: CASSQDDRAPKNIQYF; cdr3_nt: TGTGCCAGCAGCCAAGATGACAGGGCCCCCAAAAACATTCAGTACTTC
v_call: TRBV14; d_call: TRBD1; clone_size: .; j_call: TRBJ1-2; cdr3_aa: CASSQISGTGYGYTF; cdr3_nt: TGTGCCAGCAGCCAAATTTCCGGGACAGGGTATGGCTACACCTTC
v_call: TRBV5-6; d_call: .; clone_size: once; j_call: TRBJ2-3; cdr3_aa: CASSPGTDTQYF; cdr3_nt: TGTGCCAGCAGCCCTGGCACAGATACGCAGTATTTT
v_call: TRBV7-9; d_call: .; clone_size: .; j_call: TRBJ2-1; cdr3_aa: CASSLEGGNEQFF; cdr3_nt: TGTGCCAGCAGCTTAGAAGGGGGCAATGAGCAGTTCTTC
v_call: TRBV10-3; d_call: .; clone_size: .; j_call: TRBJ1-3; cdr3_aa: CAARDTGNTIYF; cdr3_nt: TGTGCCGCGAGGGACACTGGAAACACCATATATTTT
v_call: TRBV19; d_call: .; clone_size: .; j_call: TRBJ1-5; cdr3_aa: CASSTGIFQPQHF; cdr3_nt: TGTGCCAGTAGTACCGGGATATTTCAGCCCCAGCATTTT
v_call: TRBV30; d_call: TRBD1; clone_size: .; j_call: TRBJ1-2; cdr3_aa: CAWSDPGQGGGYTF; cdr3_nt: TGTGCCTGGAGTGATCCGGGACAGGGTGGTGGCTACACCTTC
v_call: TRBV7-3; d_call: .; clone_size: .; j_call: TRBJ1-3; cdr3_aa: CASSPTNGASSGNTIYF; cdr3_nt: TGTGCCAGCAGCCCAACAAATGGGGCCAGCTCTGGAAACACCATATATTTT
v_call: TRBV7-8; d_call: TRBD1; clone_size: .; j_call: TRBJ2-3; cdr3_aa: CASSLVRGGRDTQYF; cdr3_nt: TGTGCCAGCAGCTTAGTGCGAGGGGGCAGAGATACGCAGTATTTT
v_call: TRBV4-1; d_call: TRBD1; clone_size: .; j_call: TRBJ1-3; cdr3_aa: CASSQDVLDRRIGIGNTIYF; cdr3_nt: TGCGCCAGCAGCCAAGACGTCCTGGACAGGCGAATCGGGATAGGAAACACCATATATTTT
v_call: TRBV19; d_call: TRBD1; clone_size: .; j_call: TRBJ1-5; cdr3_aa: CATRRDRGASNQPQHF; cdr3_nt: TGTGCCACCCGACGGGACAGAGGGGCTAGCAATCAGCCCCAGCATTTT
v_call: TRBV29-1; d_call: TRBD1; clone_size: .; j_call: TRBJ1-2; cdr3_aa: CSVEGQEIYGYTF; cdr3_nt: TGCAGCGTTGAGGGACAGGAGATTTACGGCTACACCTTC
v_call: TRBV5-1; d_call: TRBD1; clone_size: .; j_call: TRBJ1-5; cdr3_aa: CASSLAGGGNQPQHF; cdr3_nt: TGCGCCAGCAGCTTGGCAGGGGGAGGCAATCAGCCCCAGCATTTT
v_call: TRBV7-3; d_call: TRBD1; clone_size: once; j_call: TRBJ2-2; cdr3_aa: CASSLTGTASGELFF; cdr3_nt: TGTGCCAGCAGCTTAACCGGGACAGCGTCCGGGGAGCTGTTTTTT
v_call: TRBV9; d_call: .; clone_size: .; j_call: TRBJ1-6; cdr3_aa: CASSVGARTYNSPLHF; cdr3_nt: TGTGCCAGCAGCGTAGGAGCGCGAACGTATAATTCACCCCTCCACTTT
v_call: TRBV9; d_call: TRBD2; clone_size: .; j_call: TRBJ2-3; cdr3_aa: CASSYYSGASSTDTQYF; cdr3_nt: TGTGCCAGCAGCTACTATAGCGGGGCCTCTAGCACAGATACGCAGTATTTT
v_call: TRBV19; d_call: TRBD1; clone_size: .; j_call: TRBJ2-5; cdr3_aa: CASSPSRDSPRETQYF; cdr3_nt: TGTGCCAGTAGTCCCTCCCGGGACAGTCCGCGGGAGACCCAGTACTTC
v_call: TRBV6-5; d_call: .; clone_size: once; j_call: TRBJ2-2; cdr3_aa: CASSYSTGNGELFF; cdr3_nt: TGTGCCAGCAGTTACTCAACAGGGAACGGGGAGCTGTTTTTT